This T cell receptor beta chain is drawn from a study of CD8 T cells in ankylosing spondylitis. Study-level results: It appeared that ankylosing spondylitis blood was characterized by a TCR beta motif of 8 or 9 highly homologous variants.

This clonotype was recorded at least ten times. The antigen remains undetermined. Each CDR3 protein gets one entry after TCRdb re-called the 5' RACE reads with MiXCR. Of about 130,000 distinct CDR3 sequences in the sample, approximately 7.4% were seen once. CDR3 size: 14 residues. The V and J ends lost 6 bases and 8 bases respectively, with 16 bases between them. Sequenced material: blood, either unsorted or a sorted T cell fraction (not recorded which). The chain joins TRBV12-3 or TRBV12-4 to TRBJ1-4, with D possibly matching TRBD1 (6 bases). The clonotype originates from a female donor with ankylosing spondylitis or in good health (not recorded which). CDR3 amino acids: CASRSQGFGEKLFF. DNA of the CDR3: TGTGCCAGCAGGTCACAGGGATTTGGAGAAAAACTGTTTTTT.